This TCR beta chain was documented in a study of beta chain features in type 1 diabetes. The study, taken as a whole, reports: VDJ junctions in type 1 diabetes patients carried more deletions and fewer insertions. Patients and controls would share equally any PCR tilt toward shorter templates.

As every portion of the isolated RNA was reverse transcribed, the sequencing read expressed TCRB transcripts. The table came from immunoSEQ multiplex PCR; TCRdb's copy has only in-frame clones and leaves some out. The sample records 120,000 to 150,000 clones, roughly 48% being singletons. This clone turned up a few times. Its antigen remains unidentified. From germline, CDR1 is SGHTA and CDR2 FQGNSA. This CDR3 has 13 residues. The ends were cut back, 1 base at V and 5 bases at J, with 8 bases in the middle. Sorting that relied on CD45RO/CCR7/CD25/CD127/CD95/CD27 yielded CD4+ naive, central memory, regulatory and stem cell-like memory cells.

This sequence was found in a man younger than 30 in good health. Sequencing was done on a sample of Tregs from blood. The J gene is TRBJ1-1, the V gene TRBV7-2, with no clear D. The CDR3 bases are TGTGCCAGCAGCTTAGGCCCCGAGACTGAAGCTTTCTTT. The encoded protein is CASSLGPETEAFF.